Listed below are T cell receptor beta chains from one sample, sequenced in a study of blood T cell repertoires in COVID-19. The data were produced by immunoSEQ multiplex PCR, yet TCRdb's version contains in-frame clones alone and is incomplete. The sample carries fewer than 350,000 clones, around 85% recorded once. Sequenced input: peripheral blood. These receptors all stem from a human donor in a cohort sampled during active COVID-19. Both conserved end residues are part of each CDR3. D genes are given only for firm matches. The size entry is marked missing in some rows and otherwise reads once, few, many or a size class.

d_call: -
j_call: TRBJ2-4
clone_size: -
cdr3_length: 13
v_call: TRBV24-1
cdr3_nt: TGTGCCACCTCCCGAGGGGGTATTGACATTCAGTACTTC
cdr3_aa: CATSRGGIDIQYF

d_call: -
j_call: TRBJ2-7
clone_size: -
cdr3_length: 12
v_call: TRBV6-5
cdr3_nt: TGTGCCAGCACTGGCGGTGCCTACGAGCAGTACTTC
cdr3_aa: CASTGGAYEQYF

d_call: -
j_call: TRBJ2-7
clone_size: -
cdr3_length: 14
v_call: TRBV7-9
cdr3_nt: TGTGCCAGCAGCTCAGGGAGGTCGAACTACGAGCAGTACTTC
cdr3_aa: CASSSGRSNYEQYF

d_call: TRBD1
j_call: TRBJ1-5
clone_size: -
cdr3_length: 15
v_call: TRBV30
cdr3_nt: TGTGCCTGGAGTAGGGACAGTTATAGCAATCAGCCCCAGCATTTT
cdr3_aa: CAWSRDSYSNQPQHF

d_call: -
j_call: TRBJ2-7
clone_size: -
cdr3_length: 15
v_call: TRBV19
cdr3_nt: TGTGCCAGTAGTATTTTGGGAGACACCTTAGGCGAGCAGTACTTC
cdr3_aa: CASSILGDTLGEQYF

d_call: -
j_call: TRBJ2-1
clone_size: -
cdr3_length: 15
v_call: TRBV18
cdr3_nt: TGTGCCAGCTCACCACCGTTTCAGGGGTACAATGAGCAGTTCTTC
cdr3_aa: CASSPPFQGYNEQFF

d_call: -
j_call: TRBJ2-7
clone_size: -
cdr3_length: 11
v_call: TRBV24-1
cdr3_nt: TGTGCCACCGGGAGGAAGGACGAGCAGTACTTC
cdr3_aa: CATGRKDEQYF

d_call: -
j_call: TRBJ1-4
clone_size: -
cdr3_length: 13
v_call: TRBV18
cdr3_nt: TGTGCCAGCTCACCACCGGCAAGTGAAAAACTGTTTTTT
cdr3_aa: CASSPPASEKLFF

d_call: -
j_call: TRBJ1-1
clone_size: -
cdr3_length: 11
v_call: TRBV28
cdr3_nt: TGTGCCAGCAGTTTAGGGCAGGAAGCTTTCTTT
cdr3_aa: CASSLGQEAFF

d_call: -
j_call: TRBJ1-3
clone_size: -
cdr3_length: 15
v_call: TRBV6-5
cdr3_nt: TGTGCCAGCACCCGGGATATTCACTCTGGAAACACCATATATTTT
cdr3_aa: CASTRDIHSGNTIYF

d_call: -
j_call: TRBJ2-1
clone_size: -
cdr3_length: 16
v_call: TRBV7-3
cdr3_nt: TGTGCCAGCAGCTTAAGTAGCTCTAGCTCCTACAATGAGCAGTTCTTC
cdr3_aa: CASSLSSSSSYNEQFF

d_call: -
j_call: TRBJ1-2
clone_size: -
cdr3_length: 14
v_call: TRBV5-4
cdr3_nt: TGTGCCAGCAGCTTGTCTTCCGCTACCTATGGCTACACCTTC
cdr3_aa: CASSLSSATYGYTF

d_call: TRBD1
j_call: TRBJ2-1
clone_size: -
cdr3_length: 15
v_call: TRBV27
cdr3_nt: TGTGCCAGCAGCGCCCGGGACAGGGGGCAGAATGAGCAGTTCTTC
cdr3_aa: CASSARDRGQNEQFF

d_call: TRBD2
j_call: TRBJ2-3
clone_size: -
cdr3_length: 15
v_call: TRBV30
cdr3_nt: TGTGCCTGGAGTTCGGGAGGCACTGGCACAGATACGCAGTATTTT
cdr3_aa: CAWSSGGTGTDTQYF

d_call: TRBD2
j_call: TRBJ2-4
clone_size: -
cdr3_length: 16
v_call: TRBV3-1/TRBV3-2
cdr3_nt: TGTGCCAGCAGCCCACGGACTAGCGGGGTCAAAAACATTCAGTACTTC
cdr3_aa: CASSPRTSGVKNIQYF

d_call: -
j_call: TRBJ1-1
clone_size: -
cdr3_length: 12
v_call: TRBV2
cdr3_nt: TGTGCCAGCAGGAAGGAGGGAGGGGAAGCTTTCTTT
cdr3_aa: CASRKEGGEAFF

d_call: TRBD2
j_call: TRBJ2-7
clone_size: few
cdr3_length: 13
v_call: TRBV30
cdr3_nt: TGTGCCGGTACCTCCGGGACTAGATACGAGCAGTACTTC
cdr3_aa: CAGTSGTRYEQYF

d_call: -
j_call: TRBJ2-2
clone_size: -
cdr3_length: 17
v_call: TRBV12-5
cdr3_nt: TGTGCTAGTGGTTTGGTCACCCCCCAGGCCGCCCACGGGGAGCTGTTTTTT
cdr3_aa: CASGLVTPQAAHGELFF

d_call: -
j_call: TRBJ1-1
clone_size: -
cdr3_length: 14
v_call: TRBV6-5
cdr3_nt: TGTGCCAGCAGTCCATGGGGGGGGAACACTGAAGCTTTCTTT
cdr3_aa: CASSPWGGNTEAFF

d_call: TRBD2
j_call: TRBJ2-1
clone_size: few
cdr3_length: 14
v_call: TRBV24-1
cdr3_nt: TGTGCCACCCGTGGGGTGCGGGGGGTGAGTGAGCAGTTCTTC
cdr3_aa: CATRGVRGVSEQFF

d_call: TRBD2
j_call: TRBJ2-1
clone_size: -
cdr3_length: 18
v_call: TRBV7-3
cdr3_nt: TGTGCCAGCAGCTTAATGGCTAGCGGGGAGAGCTCCTACAATGAGCAGTTCTTC
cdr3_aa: CASSLMASGESSYNEQFF

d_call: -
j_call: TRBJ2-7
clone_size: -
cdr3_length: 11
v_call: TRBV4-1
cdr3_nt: TGCGCCAGCAGGGGGCTAGGAGAGCAGTACTTC
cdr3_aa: CASRGLGEQYF

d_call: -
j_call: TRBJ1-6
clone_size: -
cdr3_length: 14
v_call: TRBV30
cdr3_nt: TGTGCCTGGAGTGTATTAGATGGTAATTCACCCCTCCACTTT
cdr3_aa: CAWSVLDGNSPLHF

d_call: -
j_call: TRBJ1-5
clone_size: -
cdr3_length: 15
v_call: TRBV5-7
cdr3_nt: TGTGCCAGCAGCTTGGAGAGGGGGATCAATCAGCCCCAGCATTTT
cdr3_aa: CASSLERGINQPQHF

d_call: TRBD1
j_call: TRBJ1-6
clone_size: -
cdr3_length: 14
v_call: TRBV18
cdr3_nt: TGTGCCAGCTCGCAGGGACAGGGGAATTCACCCCTCCACTTT
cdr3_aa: CASSQGQGNSPLHF

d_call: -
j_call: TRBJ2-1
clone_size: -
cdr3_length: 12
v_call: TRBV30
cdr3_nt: TGTGCCTGCGGTACGGGTTACAATGAGCAGTTCTTC
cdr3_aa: CACGTGYNEQFF

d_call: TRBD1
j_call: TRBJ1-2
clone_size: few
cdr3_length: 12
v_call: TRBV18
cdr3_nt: TGTGCCAGCTCACCGGGACAGTATGGCTACACCTTC
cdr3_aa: CASSPGQYGYTF

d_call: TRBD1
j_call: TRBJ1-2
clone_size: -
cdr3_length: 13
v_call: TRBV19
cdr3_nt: TGTGCCACTGCGACAGGGGAAGTCTATGGCTACACCTTC
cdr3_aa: CATATGEVYGYTF

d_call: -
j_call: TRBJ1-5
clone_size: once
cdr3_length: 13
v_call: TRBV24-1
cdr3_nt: TGTGCCACCAGGAGCGGGTTAGGGGAGCCCCAGCATTTT
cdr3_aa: CATRSGLGEPQHF

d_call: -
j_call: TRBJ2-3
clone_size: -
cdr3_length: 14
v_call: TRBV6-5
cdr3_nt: TGTGCCAGCGGGGGTCGGGGGAAGGCAGATACGCAGTATTTT
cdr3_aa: CASGGRGKADTQYF

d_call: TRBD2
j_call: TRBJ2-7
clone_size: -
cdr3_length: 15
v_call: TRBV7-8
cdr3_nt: TGTGCCAGCAGCTTACAATCCAGCGGGGGGTACGAGCAGTACTTC
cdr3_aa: CASSLQSSGGYEQYF

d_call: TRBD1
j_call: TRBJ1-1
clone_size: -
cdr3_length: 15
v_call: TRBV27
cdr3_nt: TGTGCCAGCAGTGAACGACAGGGGACGAACACTGAAGCTTTCTTT
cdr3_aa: CASSERQGTNTEAFF

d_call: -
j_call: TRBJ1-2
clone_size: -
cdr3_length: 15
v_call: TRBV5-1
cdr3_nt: TGCGCCAGCAGCTTGGAACTGGGGAGGGACTATGGCTACACCTTC
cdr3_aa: CASSLELGRDYGYTF

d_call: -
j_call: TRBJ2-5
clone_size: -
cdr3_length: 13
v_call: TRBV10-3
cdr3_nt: TGTGCCATCAGTGAAGGGGCCCAGGAGACCCAGTACTTC
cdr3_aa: CAISEGAQETQYF

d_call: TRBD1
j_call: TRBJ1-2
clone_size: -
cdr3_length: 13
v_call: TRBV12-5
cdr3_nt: TGTGCTAGTGGTTTGAATGGACAGGGGGGCTACACCTTC
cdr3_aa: CASGLNGQGGYTF

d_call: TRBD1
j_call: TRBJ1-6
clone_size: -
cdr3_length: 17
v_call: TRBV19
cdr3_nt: TGTGCCAGTAGTATACCGGGACAGGGGCTTCATAATTCACCCCTCCACTTT
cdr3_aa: CASSIPGQGLHNSPLHF

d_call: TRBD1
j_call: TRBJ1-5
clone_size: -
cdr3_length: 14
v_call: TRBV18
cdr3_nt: TGTGCCAGCTCCCAAGGACAGGCCCCTCAGCCCCAGCATTTT
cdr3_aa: CASSQGQAPQPQHF

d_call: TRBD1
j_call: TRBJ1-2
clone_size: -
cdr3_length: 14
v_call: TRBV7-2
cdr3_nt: TGTGCCAGCAGCTTTACAGGGGGCAACTATGGCTACACCTTC
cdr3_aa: CASSFTGGNYGYTF

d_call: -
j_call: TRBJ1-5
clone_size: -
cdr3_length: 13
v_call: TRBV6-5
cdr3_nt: TGTGCCAGCAGTTACTCGAAGGGGCAGCCCCAGCATTTT
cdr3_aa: CASSYSKGQPQHF

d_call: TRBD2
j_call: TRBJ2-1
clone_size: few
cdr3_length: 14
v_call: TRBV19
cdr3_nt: TGTGCCACCCTTAGCGGGGGGGCCGGCAATGAGCAGTTCTTC
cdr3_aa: CATLSGGAGNEQFF

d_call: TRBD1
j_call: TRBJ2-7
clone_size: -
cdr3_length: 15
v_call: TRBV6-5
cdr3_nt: TGTGCCAGTTGCTCCGGGACAGGGAACTCCTACGAGCAGTACTTC
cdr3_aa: CASCSGTGNSYEQYF

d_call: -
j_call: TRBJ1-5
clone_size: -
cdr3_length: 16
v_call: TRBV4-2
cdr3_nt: TGTGCCAGCAGCCAAGTGTTCAGGGGCGCAGGTCAGCCCCAGCATTTT
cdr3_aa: CASSQVFRGAGQPQHF

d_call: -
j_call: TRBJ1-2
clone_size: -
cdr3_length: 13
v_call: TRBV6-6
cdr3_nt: TGTGCCAGCAGAGGAACCGGAGCCTCTATACTAAGCTTC
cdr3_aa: CASRGTGASILSF

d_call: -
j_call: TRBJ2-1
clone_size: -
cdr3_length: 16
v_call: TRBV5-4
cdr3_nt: TGTGCCAGCAGCTTGGGTGGTGACTACTCCTACAATGAGCAGTTCTTC
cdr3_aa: CASSLGGDYSYNEQFF

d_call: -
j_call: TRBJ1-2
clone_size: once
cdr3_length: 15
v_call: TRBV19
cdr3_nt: TGTGCCAGTAGTACTGCCCCCCCCGAGGGTCGTGGCTACACCTTC
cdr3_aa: CASSTAPPEGRGYTF

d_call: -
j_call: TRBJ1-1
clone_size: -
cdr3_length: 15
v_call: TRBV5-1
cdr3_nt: TGCGCCAGCAGCCTGACAGGTTTGGGGAACACTGAAGCTTTCTTT
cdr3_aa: CASSLTGLGNTEAFF

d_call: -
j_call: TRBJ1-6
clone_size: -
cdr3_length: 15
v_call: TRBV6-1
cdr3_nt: TGTGCCAGCAGTGAGGGAGGCAGGGTCGGTTCACCCCTCCACTTT
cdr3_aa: CASSEGGRVGSPLHF

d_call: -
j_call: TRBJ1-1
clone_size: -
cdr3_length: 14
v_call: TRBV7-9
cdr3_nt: TGTGCCAGCAGCTTAGGGGGGCCAGGGGTTAAAGCTTTCTTT
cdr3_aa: CASSLGGPGVKAFF

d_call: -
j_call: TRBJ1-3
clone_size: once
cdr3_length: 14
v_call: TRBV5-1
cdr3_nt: TGCGCCAGCAGCAGACAGTCCTCTGGAAACACCATATATTTT
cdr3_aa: CASSRQSSGNTIYF